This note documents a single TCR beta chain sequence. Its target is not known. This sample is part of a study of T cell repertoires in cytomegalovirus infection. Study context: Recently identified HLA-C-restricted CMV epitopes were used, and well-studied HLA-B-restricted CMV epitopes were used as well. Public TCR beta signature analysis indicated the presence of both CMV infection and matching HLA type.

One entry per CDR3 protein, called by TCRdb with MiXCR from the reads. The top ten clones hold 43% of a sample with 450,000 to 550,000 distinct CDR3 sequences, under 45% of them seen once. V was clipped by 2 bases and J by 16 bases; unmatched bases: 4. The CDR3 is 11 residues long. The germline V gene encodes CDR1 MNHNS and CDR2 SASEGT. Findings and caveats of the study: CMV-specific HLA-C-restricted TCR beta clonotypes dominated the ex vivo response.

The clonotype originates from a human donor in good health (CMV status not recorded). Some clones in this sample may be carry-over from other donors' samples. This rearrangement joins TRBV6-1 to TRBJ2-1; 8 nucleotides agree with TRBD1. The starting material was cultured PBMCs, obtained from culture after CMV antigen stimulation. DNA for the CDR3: TGTGCCAGCAGTGAACAGGGGGCCGGTTTCTTC. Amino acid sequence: CASSEQGAGFF.